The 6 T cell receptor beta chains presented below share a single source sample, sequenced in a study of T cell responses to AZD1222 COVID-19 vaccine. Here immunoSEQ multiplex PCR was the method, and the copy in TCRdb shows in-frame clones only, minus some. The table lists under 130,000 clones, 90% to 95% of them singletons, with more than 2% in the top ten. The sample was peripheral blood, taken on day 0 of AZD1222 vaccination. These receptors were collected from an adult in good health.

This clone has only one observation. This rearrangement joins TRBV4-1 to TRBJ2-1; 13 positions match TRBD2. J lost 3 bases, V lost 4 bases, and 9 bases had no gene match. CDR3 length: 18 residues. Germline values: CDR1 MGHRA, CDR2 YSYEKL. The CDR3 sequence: CASSRTSWTSGGYNEQFF. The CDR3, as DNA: TGCGCCAGCAGCCGAACATCATGGACTAGCGGGGGCTACAATGAGCAGTTCTTC.

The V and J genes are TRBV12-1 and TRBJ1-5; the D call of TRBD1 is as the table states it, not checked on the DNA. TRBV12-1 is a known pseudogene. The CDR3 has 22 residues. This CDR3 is CASSPRGQKGQQIKVSNQPQHF. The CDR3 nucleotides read TGTGCCAGCAGCCCCCGAGGACAAAAGGGACAGCAGATTAAAGTTAGCAATCAGCCCCAGCATTTT.

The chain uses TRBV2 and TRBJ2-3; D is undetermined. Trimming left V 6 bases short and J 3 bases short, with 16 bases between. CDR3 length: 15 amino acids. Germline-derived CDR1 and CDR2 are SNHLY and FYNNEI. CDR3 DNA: TGTGCCAGCAGCGCTAGGAGTTATCGGACAGATACGCAGTATTTT. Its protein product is CASSARSYRTDTQYF.

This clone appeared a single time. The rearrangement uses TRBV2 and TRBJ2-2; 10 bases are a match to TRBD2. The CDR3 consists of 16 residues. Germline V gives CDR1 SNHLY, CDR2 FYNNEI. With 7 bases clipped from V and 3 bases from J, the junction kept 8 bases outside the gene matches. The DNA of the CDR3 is TGTGCCAGCAAATGGTCTAGCGGGGGATACACCGGGGAGCTGTTTTTT. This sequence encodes CASKWSSGGYTGELFF. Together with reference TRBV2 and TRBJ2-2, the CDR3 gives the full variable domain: EPEVTQTPSHQVTQMGQEVILRCVPISNHLYFYWYRQILGQKVEFLVSFYNNEISEKSEIFDDQFSVERPDGSNFTLKIRSTKLEDSAMYFCASKWSSGGYTGELFFGEGSRLTVL.

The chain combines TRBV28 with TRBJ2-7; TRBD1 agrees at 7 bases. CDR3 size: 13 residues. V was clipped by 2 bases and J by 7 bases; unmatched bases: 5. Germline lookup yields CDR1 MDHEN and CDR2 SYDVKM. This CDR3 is CASSLPDRVEQYF. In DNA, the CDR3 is TGTGCCAGCAGTTTACCTGACAGGGTAGAGCAGTACTTC.

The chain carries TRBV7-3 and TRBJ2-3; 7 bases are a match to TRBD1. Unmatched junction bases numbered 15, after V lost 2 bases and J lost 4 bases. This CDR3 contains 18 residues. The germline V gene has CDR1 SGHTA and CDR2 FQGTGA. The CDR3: CASSLRPTGIMSADTQYF. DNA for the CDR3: TGTGCCAGCAGCTTACGACCGACAGGGATAATGTCCGCAGATACGCAGTATTTT. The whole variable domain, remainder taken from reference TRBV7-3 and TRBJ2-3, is GAGVSQTPSNKVTEKGKYVELRCDPISGHTALYWYRQSLGQGPEFLIYFQGTGAADDSGLPNDRFFAVRPEGSVSTLKIQRTERGDSAVYLCASSLRPTGIMSADTQYFGPGTRLTVL.